These 29 T cell receptor beta chains originate from one sample sequenced in a study of T cell repertoires in cytomegalovirus infection. TCRdb independently ran MiXCR on the reads; one entry per CDR3 protein. Of roughly 230,000 distinct CDR3 sequences in the sample, approximately 13% were seen once. The sample was PBMCs. The receptors were gathered from a human donor in good health (CMV status not recorded). Some clones in this sample may be carry-over from other donors' samples.

This clonotype was picked up many times. The chain employs TRBV14 and TRBJ2-1; D tentatively reads TRBD1 or TRBD2 (5 bases each). Germline V gene sequence: CDR1 SGHDN, CDR2 FVKESK. V was cut by 5 bases and J by 0 bases, with 23 bases left in between. CDR3 length equals 19 residues. The CDR3 reads CASSTHGTARLSSYNEQFF. The DNA for the CDR3 is TGTGCCAGCAGCACTCATGGGACGGCCCGGCTCTCCTCCTACAATGAGCAGTTCTTC.

This clonotype showed up many times. J is TRBJ1-2 and V is TRBV14; D is perhaps TRBD1 (5 bases). The V gene lost 1 base and the J gene lost 4 bases, with 10 bases spanning the gap. The CDR3 loop spans 14 amino acids. CDR1 and CDR2 (germline): SGHDN, FVKESK. The CDR3 DNA follows: TGTGCCAGCAGCCAAGTGGGGGTCGGCTATGGCTACACCTTC. Translation: CASSQVGVGYGYTF. Drawing the rest from reference TRBV14 and TRBJ1-2, the complete variable domain is EAGVTQFPSHSVIEKGQTVTLRCDPISGHDNLYWYRRVMGKEIKFLLHFVKESKQDESGMPNNRFLAERTGGTYSTLKVQPAELEDSGVYFCASSQVGVGYGYTFGSGTRLTVV.

The sample holds many counts of this clonotype. The chain combines TRBV7-2 with TRBJ1-6; TRBD1 matches at 7 bases. The CDR3 consists of 16 residues. The V gene end was trimmed by 0 bases and the J gene end by 9 bases; junction bases not matched to a gene: 8. CDR1 and CDR2 (germline): SGHTA, FQGNSA. DNA for the CDR3: TGTGCCAGCAGCTTAGCGGGGCGGCAGGGGGGTTCACCCCTCCACTTT. This codes for CASSLAGRQGGSPLHF. Based on the CDR3 plus reference TRBV7-2 and TRBJ1-6, the full variable domain is GAGVSQSPSNKVTEKGKDVELRCDPISGHTALYWYRQSLGQGLEFLIYFQGNSAPDKSGLPSDRFSAERTGGSVSTLTIQRTQQEDSAVYLCASSLAGRQGGSPLHFGNGTRLTVT.

The V call is TRBV18, the J call TRBJ2-7; a possible D gene is TRBD1 (6 bases). The CDR3 has 13 amino acids. The germline V and J ends were trimmed by 8 bases and 3 bases, with 14 bases remaining between them. In germline, CDR1 is KGHSH, CDR2 LQKENI. The CDR3 coding sequence is TGTGCCAGCGCCGGGCGGACAGACTACGAGCAGTACTTC. This translates into CASAGRTDYEQYF.

Many counts were recorded for this clonotype. V is TRBV7-2 and J is TRBJ1-1, with D tentatively TRBD1 (6 bases). The germline V gene encodes CDR1 SGHTA and CDR2 FQGNSA. The CDR3 runs 14 residues. V gave up 5 bases and J gave up 4 bases, with 14 bases separating them. CDR3 residues: CASSLQGGGTEAFF. The CDR3 DNA is TGTGCCAGCAGCCTCCAGGGAGGGGGCACTGAAGCTTTCTTT.

This clonotype was seen at least ten times. The chain is built from TRBV7-2 and TRBJ1-1; TRBD1 aligns across 7 bases. The germline CDR1 and CDR2 sequences are SGHTA and FQGNSA. After removal of 8 bases from V and 5 bases from J, the junction contained 8 bases not matched to a gene. This CDR3 contains 13 residues. CDR3 nucleotide sequence: TGTGCCAGCCTCTACAGGGGCGGAACTGAAGCTTTCTTT. Translated, it gives CASLYRGGTEAFF.

This clonotype was seen many times. V gene TRBV7-3 combines with J gene TRBJ2-6, with unresolved D. CDR3 length equals 16 residues. Trimming removed 5 bases from V and 0 bases from J, with 11 bases in between. Germline CDR1 SGHTA, CDR2 FQGTGA. CDR3 sequence reads: CASSRSPGSGANVLTF. The CDR3 DNA is TGTGCCAGCAGCCGTAGCCCGGGCTCTGGGGCCAACGTCCTGACTTTC.

This clonotype was counted between two and nine times. The chain uses TRBV6-2 or TRBV6-3 and TRBJ2-2; 8 bases are shared with TRBD1. This CDR3 region has 17 residues. CDR1 and CDR2 from the germline V gene are MNHEY and SVGEGT. The trim removed 4 bases at V and 0 bases at J, leaving 7 bases unmatched. The CDR3 bases are TGTGCCAGCAGTTCCACTCAGGGGGCCACGAACACCGGGGAGCTGTTTTTT. Protein: CASSSTQGATNTGELFF.

This clonotype was detected ten times or more. This rearrangement joins TRBV29-1 to TRBJ1-2; D gene unclear. The CDR3 sequence is 13 residues long. V was clipped by 8 bases and J by 7 bases, with 20 bases between them. Germline CDR1 and CDR2: SQVTM and ANQGSEA. The CDR3 coding sequence is TGCAGCCACGGCACGGAGGTTGAGGCTGGCTACACCTTC. As protein: CSHGTEVEAGYTF. Variable domain in full (rest from reference TRBV29-1 and TRBJ1-2): SAVISQKPSRDICQRGTSLTIQCQVDSQVTMMFWYRQQPGQSLTLIATANQGSEATYESGFVIDKFPISRPNLTFSTLTVSNMSPEDSSIYLCSHGTEVEAGYTFGSGTRLTVV.

The genes are TRBV20-1 and TRBJ1-5; possible D gene TRBD1, 6 bases. With 4 bases removed from V and 3 bases from J, the gap between germline ends came to 16 bases. Germline V gene sequence: CDR1 DFQATT, CDR2 SNEGSKA (reference sequence). The CDR3 covers 15 residues. The CDR3 sequence: CSATISGGFNQPQHF. The CDR3 coding sequence is TGCAGTGCTACTATCTCCGGGGGCTTCAATCAGCCCCAGCATTTT.

This clonotype was detected many times. V usage is TRBV6-1 and J usage is TRBJ2-3; 10 positions match TRBD2. V gave up 4 bases and J gave up 5 bases; unmatched junction bases: 0. The CDR3 runs 13 residues. Germline assignment: CDR1 MNHNS and CDR2 SASEGT. The CDR3 loop is CASSGLAGDTQYF. In DNA, the CDR3 is TGTGCCAGCAGTGGACTAGCGGGAGATACGCAGTATTTT.

The chain recombines TRBV30 with TRBJ2-7; TRBD2 aligns across 13 bases. Germline lookup yields CDR1 GTSNPN and CDR2 SVGIG (reference sequence). The CDR3 is 14 residues long. The V and J ends lost 0 bases and 6 bases, in that order; junction bases with no gene match: 2. CDR3 sequence (DNA): TGTGCCTGGAGTGTAGGACTAGCGGGAGTCGAGCAGTACTTC. Residues: CAWSVGLAGVEQYF.

The chain uses TRBV6-2 or TRBV6-3 and TRBJ2-7; tentatively, D is TRBD2 (5 bases). Germline lookup yields CDR1 MNHEY and CDR2 SVGEGT. V gave up 6 bases and J gave up 1 base, with 19 bases separating them. This CDR3 is built from 16 residues. The CDR3 sequence is CASRSRGDNLSYEQYF. The CDR3 nucleotides read TGTGCCAGCAGATCCCGGGGTGACAATCTATCCTACGAGCAGTACTTC.

A few counts support this clonotype. The chain couples TRBV4-3 to TRBJ2-2; no definite D call. The V and J ends lost 0 bases and 6 bases respectively, with 11 bases between them. The CDR3 totals 15 residues. The germline CDR1 and CDR2 sequences are LGHNA and YSLEER. CDR3 residues: CASSQDGMGSGELFF. The CDR3 DNA follows: TGCGCCAGCAGCCAAGATGGCATGGGGTCCGGGGAGCTGTTTTTT.

This clonotype was observed at least ten times. The chain employs TRBV12-5 and TRBJ2-3, with D unclear. Trimming stripped 5 bases from V and 4 bases from J, with 7 bases between. This CDR3 region has 12 residues. CDR1 LGHNT and CDR2 FRNRAP come from the germline V gene. The DNA for the CDR3 is TGTGCTAGTGGTCTCCGTTCAGATACGCAGTATTTT. It codes for CASGLRSDTQYF.

This clonotype has just a few counts. The DNA of the CDR3 is TGTGCCAGTAGTTCGGGTCAGGGCTACGAGCAGTACTTC. Protein: CASSSGQGYEQYF. The J gene is TRBJ2-7, the V gene TRBV19, with D perhaps TRBD1 (5 bases). Trimming removed 5 bases from V and 3 bases from J, with 11 bases in between. The V gene's germline CDR1 is LNHDA and CDR2 SQIVND (reference sequence). The CDR3 contains 13 residues.

This clonotype occurred many times. The chain carries TRBV7-2 and TRBJ2-7; D is undetermined. The CDR3 spans 13 residues. Germline V gene sequence: CDR1 SGHTA, CDR2 FQGNSA. Trimming removed 3 bases from V and 6 bases from J, with 12 bases in between. The CDR3 is CASSFSPQGEQYF. The CDR3 DNA sequence: TGTGCCAGCAGCTTCTCGCCCCAAGGCGAGCAGTACTTC. Full variable domain (remainder filled in from reference TRBV7-2 and TRBJ2-7): GAGVSQSPSNKVTEKGKDVELRCDPISGHTALYWYRQSLGQGLEFLIYFQGNSAPDKSGLPSDRFSAERTGGSVSTLTIQRTQQEDSAVYLCASSFSPQGEQYFGPGTRLTVT.

Of note for this clonotype: The junction shows a germline mismatch at one end, possibly a read error. CDR3 in DNA: TGTGCCAGCGGTTACGGGATAAGAGAGACCCAGTACTTC. It translates to CASGYGIRETQYF. This chain joins TRBV6-2 or TRBV6-3 and TRBJ2-5; possible D gene TRBD2, 5 bases. The CDR3 is made up of 13 amino acids. In germline, CDR1 is MNHEY, CDR2 SVGEGT.

The chain links TRBV29-1 to TRBJ2-3; TRBD2 matches 10 bases. The CDR3 consists of 15 residues. Germline assignment: CDR1 SQVTM and CDR2 ANQGSEA. The junction had 9 bases not matched to a gene; V was cut back by 2 bases and J by 7 bases. The CDR3 loop is CSVEIASGSRYTQYF. The DNA of the CDR3 is TGCAGCGTTGAAATCGCTAGCGGGAGTCGGTATACGCAGTATTTT.

Of note for this clonotype: One end of the junction fails to match germline, which may point to a read error. The chain joins TRBV7-3 to TRBJ1-1; D is perhaps TRBD1 (6 bases). Looked up from germline, CDR1 is SGHTA and CDR2 is FQGTGA. This CDR3 spans 14 amino acids. The CDR3 DNA sequence: TGTGCCAGCAGCTTAAACGGCAGGGGCACTGGAGCTTTCTTT. Protein sequence: CASSLNGRGTGAFF.

There are many counts of this clonotype. This chain joins TRBV7-2 and TRBJ1-2, with D uncertain. Germline lookup yields CDR1 SGHTA and CDR2 FQGNSA. Between the trimmed V and J ends, which lost 5 bases and 8 bases, there was a span of 15 bases. CDR3 size: 13 residues. CDR3 sequence reads: CASSPSPSEGYTF. CDR3 sequence (DNA): TGTGCCAGCAGCCCCAGTCCCAGTGAAGGCTACACCTTC.

This clonotype was found many times. The J gene is TRBJ1-2, the V gene TRBV6-6; 7 positions agree with TRBD1. Trimming cost V 8 bases and J 8 bases; bases outside gene matches: 14. Germline V gene data show CDR1 as MNHNY and CDR2 as SVGAGI (reference sequence). CDR3 length: 14 residues. CDR3 amino acids: CASGSGTASGGYTF. For the CDR3, the DNA is TGTGCCAGCGGATCCGGGACAGCGTCGGGAGGCTACACCTTC.

This clonotype has a count of ten or more. The V gene is TRBV6-5, the J gene TRBJ2-1; maybe TRBD2 (6 bases). The CDR3 has 18 residues. V was cut by 4 bases and J by 3 bases, with 22 bases left in between. Germline V gene data show CDR1 as MNHEY and CDR2 as SVGAGI. The CDR3 region has the DNA TGTGCCAGCAGTTCCCCTCGGGGCGTTGGGGGGAGCTACAATGAGCAGTTCTTC. Translation: CASSSPRGVGGSYNEQFF.

This clonotype was found a few times. This chain connects TRBV29-1 to TRBJ2-7; TRBD2 aligns across 7 bases. This CDR3 region has 15 residues. Germline CDR1 and CDR2: SQVTM and ANQGSEA. V was pared by 2 bases and J by 2 bases, with 9 bases of the junction left unmatched. For the CDR3, the DNA is TGCAGCGTTGAAATTTCGGCAAGCGGGACCTACGAGCAGTACTTC. Its protein is CSVEISASGTYEQYF.

The sample holds many counts of this clonotype. The gene calls are TRBV6-2 or TRBV6-3 and TRBJ2-3; maybe TRBD2 (7 bases). V was shortened by 2 bases and J by 2 bases, with 20 bases between the two germline ends. There are 18 residues in the CDR3. CDR1 and CDR2 (germline): MNHEY, SVGEGT. CDR3 in DNA: TGTGCCAGCAGTTACCTCCTAAGAACGGGGGGCGACACAGATACGCAGTATTTT. Translated: CASSYLLRTGGDTDTQYF.

This clonotype appeared many times. The chain uses TRBV7-8 and TRBJ1-6; D gene ambiguous. The CDR3 is made up of 15 amino acids. The germline V and J ends were trimmed by 1 base and 7 bases, with 11 bases remaining between them. Looked up from germline, CDR1 is SGHVS and CDR2 is FQNEAQ. CDR3: CASSLDSQINSPLHF. The CDR3 DNA is TGTGCCAGCAGCTTAGATTCACAGATAAATTCACCCCTCCACTTT. Full variable domain (remainder filled in from reference TRBV7-8 and TRBJ1-6): GAGVSQSPRYKVAKRGQDVALRCDPISGHVSLFWYQQALGQGPEFLTYFQNEAQLDKSGLPSDRFFAERPEGSVSTLKIQRTQQEDSAVYLCASSLDSQINSPLHFGNGTRLTVT.

This clonotype was counted ten times or more. This sequence joins TRBV7-2 and TRBJ1-6; D is perhaps TRBD1 (5 bases). The CDR3 runs to 16 residues. Trimming took off 2 bases at V and 8 bases at J, with 16 bases between the two ends. Germline V gene sequence: CDR1 SGHTA, CDR2 FQGNSA. CDR3 loop: CASSLFSLVGDSPLHF. The CDR3 DNA is TGTGCCAGCAGCTTATTCAGCCTTGTGGGGGATTCACCCCTCCACTTT.

This clonotype has at least ten counts. V is TRBV7-8 and J is TRBJ2-1; 8 bases align to TRBD2. V was clipped by 2 bases and J by 6 bases; unmatched bases: 9. CDR3 size: 16 residues. Germline lookup yields CDR1 SGHVS and CDR2 FQNEAQ. This CDR3 is CASSLIRSSGLNEQFF. The CDR3 DNA sequence: TGTGCCAGCAGCTTAATACGGTCTAGCGGGCTCAATGAGCAGTTCTTC.

The chain carries TRBV19 and TRBJ2-2; weak D call: TRBD2 (5 bases). This CDR3 comprises 15 residues. The V gene lost 5 bases and the J gene lost 3 bases, with 13 bases spanning the gap. CDR1 is LNHDA, CDR2 SQIVND, per germline (reference sequence). The CDR3 DNA reads TGTGCCAGTAGTCTAAATAGCGAGCACACCGGGGAGCTGTTTTTT. It is translated as CASSLNSEHTGELFF.